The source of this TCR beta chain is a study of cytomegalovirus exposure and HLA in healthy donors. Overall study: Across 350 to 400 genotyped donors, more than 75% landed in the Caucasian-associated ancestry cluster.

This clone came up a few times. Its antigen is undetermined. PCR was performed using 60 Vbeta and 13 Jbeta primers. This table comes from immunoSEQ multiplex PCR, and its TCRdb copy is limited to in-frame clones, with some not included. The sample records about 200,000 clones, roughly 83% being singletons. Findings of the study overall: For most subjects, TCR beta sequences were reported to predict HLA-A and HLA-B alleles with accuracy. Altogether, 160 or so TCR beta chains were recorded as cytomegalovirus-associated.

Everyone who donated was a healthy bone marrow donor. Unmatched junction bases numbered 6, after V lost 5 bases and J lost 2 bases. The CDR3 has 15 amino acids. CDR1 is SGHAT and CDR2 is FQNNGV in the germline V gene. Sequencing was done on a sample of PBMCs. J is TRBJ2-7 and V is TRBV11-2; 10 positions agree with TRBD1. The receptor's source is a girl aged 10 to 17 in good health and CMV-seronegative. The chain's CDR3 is CASSLQTGGTYEQYF. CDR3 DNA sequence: TGTGCCAGCAGCCTCCAGACAGGGGGCACCTACGAGCAGTACTTC.